These 14 T cell receptor beta chains were all obtained from the same sample, sequenced in a study of response to subunit inactivated influenza vaccine. TCRdb reprocessed the RT-PCR reads with MiXCR, giving one entry per CDR3 protein. Of around 790,000 distinct CDR3 sequences listed, about 20% are singletons. Sequencing was performed on PBMCs from blood, taken approximately 5 days after vaccination. The origin of the receptors is a man aged 45-60 years who received an inactivated influenza vaccine.

To note about this clonotype: A read error may explain this, as a much larger clone is one base away. The genes are TRBV10-3 and TRBJ1-5; TRBD1 might be the D (6 bases). The germline V gene encodes CDR1 ENHRY and CDR2 SYGVKD. The length of the CDR3 is 16 residues. The CDR3 spells CDTRGGSRTDNQPQHF. CDR3 DNA sequence: TGTGACACTAGAGGGGGAAGTCGGACAGACAATCAGCCCCAGCATTTT.

The chain is built from TRBV24-1 and TRBJ2-1; 7 nucleotides align to TRBD1. In germline, CDR1 is KGHDR, CDR2 SFDVKD. The CDR3 length is 13 residues. V gave up 9 bases and J gave up 5 bases; unmatched junction bases: 6. The CDR3 region is CATVGDSNNEQFF. DNA of the CDR3: TGTGCCACCGTCGGGGACAGCAACAATGAGCAGTTCTTC.

Only a few counts were recorded for this clonotype. The J gene is TRBJ2-5, the V gene TRBV7-2; D gene uncertain. The ends were cut back, 5 bases at V and 3 bases at J, with 13 bases in the middle. The CDR3 extends over 14 amino acids. CDR1 is SGHTA and CDR2 is FQGNSA in the germline V gene. The CDR3 region is CASSPGHPKETQYF. The CDR3 nucleotides read TGTGCCAGCAGCCCCGGGCATCCCAAAGAGACCCAGTACTTC.

This rearrangement joins TRBV7-9 to TRBJ2-7; 7 positions agree with TRBD1. Trimming removed 4 bases from V and 3 bases from J; junction bases left unmatched: 6. The CDR3 extends over 14 amino acids. CDR1 SEHNR and CDR2 FQNEAQ come from the germline V gene (reference sequence). The CDR3 DNA reads TGTGCCAGCAGCTCGGCCGGGACAGTCTACGAGCAGTACTTC. Its translation: CASSSAGTVYEQYF.

The chain has TRBV30 and TRBJ1-2, with unresolved D. Germline V gene sequence: CDR1 GTSNPN, CDR2 SVGIG (reference sequence). V gave up 4 bases and J gave up 2 bases, with 8 bases separating them. CDR3 length: 12 residues. The CDR3 here is CAWNKHNYGYTF. Here the CDR3 DNA reads TGTGCCTGGAATAAGCACAACTATGGCTACACCTTC.

The chain has TRBV6-1 and TRBJ2-1; the D call may be TRBD1 or TRBD2 (5 bases each). This CDR3 region has 14 residues. Deletions cut 4 bases from V and 7 bases from J, with 14 bases between. Germline CDR1 and CDR2: MNHNS and SASEGT. The CDR3 DNA reads TGTGCCAGCAGTGGAACCGGGACGGTGAATGAGCAGTTCTTC. This translates into CASSGTGTVNEQFF.

The rearrangement joins TRBV20-1 to TRBJ2-3; D unclear. The CDR3 extends over 12 amino acids. CDR1 is DFQATT, CDR2 SNEGSKA, per germline (reference sequence). Trimming left V 3 bases short and J 4 bases short, with 8 bases between. CDR3 bases: TGCAGTGCTAGGGACGATGCAGATACGCAGTATTTT. Amino acid sequence: CSARDDADTQYF.

This clonotype was counted a few times. This sequence joins TRBV28 and TRBJ2-7, with a tentative D call TRBD2 (6 bases). In germline, CDR1 is MDHEN, CDR2 SYDVKM. V lost 2 bases and J 2 bases, leaving 16 bases between the germline ends. There are 16 residues in the CDR3. The CDR3 protein is CASSLKLAAPPYEQYF. DNA for the CDR3: TGTGCCAGCAGTTTAAAACTAGCCGCACCCCCCTACGAGCAGTACTTC. The full variable domain, its missing parts supplied by reference TRBV28 and TRBJ2-7, is DVKVTQSSRYLVKRTGEKVFLECVQDMDHENMFWYRQDPGLGLRLIYFSYDVKMKEKGDIPEGYSVSREKKERFSLILESASTNQTSMYLCASSLKLAAPPYEQYFGPGTRLTVT.

This clonotype showed up just a few times. The CDR3 DNA sequence: TGTGCCAGCAGCCTCAGGAGTACGGAGACCCAGTACTTC. It specifies CASSLRSTETQYF. The V call is TRBV6-1, the J call TRBJ2-5; no clear D gene. CDR1 MNHNS and CDR2 SASEGT come from the germline V gene. The CDR3 sequence is 13 residues long. Trimming removed 6 bases from V and 5 bases from J, with 13 bases in between.

This clonotype has a handful of counts. The CDR3 DNA reads as TGTGCCAGCAGCGTGGGACAGGGTTCTTTCACAGATACGCAGTATTTT. Translating gives CASSVGQGSFTDTQYF. This chain joins TRBV5-5 and TRBJ2-3; TRBD1 agrees at 9 bases. The CDR3 sequence is 16 residues long. J was trimmed by 2 bases and V by 4 bases; bases with no gene match: 8. Germline V lookup: CDR1 SGHKS, CDR2 YYEKEE (reference sequence).

V and J are TRBV6-6 and TRBJ1-4; 7 nucleotides line up with TRBD1. This CDR3 comprises 13 residues. The germline CDR1 and CDR2 sequences are MNHNY and SVGAGI (reference sequence). Trimming cost V 6 bases and J 8 bases; bases outside gene matches: 6. The CDR3 nucleotides read TGTGCCAGCAGGCGGGGACAGTCGGAAAAACTGTTTTTT. Protein: CASRRGQSEKLFF.

This clonotype was recorded once. This chain connects TRBV4-2 to TRBJ1-1; a possible D gene is TRBD1 (5 bases). Trimming removed 0 bases at V and 10 bases at J, with 9 bases between. CDR1 and CDR2 from the germline V gene are LGHNA and YNFKEQ. The CDR3 is 12 residues long. The CDR3 region has the DNA TGTGCCAGCAGCCAAGATGGGGGAGGAGCTTTCTTT. Residues: CASSQDGGGAFF.

This clonotype was seen a few times. The chain carries TRBV3-1 and TRBJ1-2; D remains ambiguous. CDR3 length: 13 amino acids. V lost 0 bases and J 7 bases, leaving 9 bases between the germline ends. CDR1 is LGHDT and CDR2 is YNNKEL in the germline V gene (reference sequence). The chain's CDR3 is CASSQDRKAGYTF. The CDR3, as DNA: TGTGCCAGCAGCCAAGATAGAAAGGCTGGCTACACCTTC.

The table lists this clonotype with a few counts. The rearrangement uses TRBV28 and TRBJ2-7, with TRBD1 matching 9 bases. This CDR3 has 16 amino acids. The V and J ends lost 7 bases and 5 bases, in that order; junction bases with no gene match: 15. Germline CDR1 is MDHEN and CDR2 is SYDVKM. CDR3 protein: CASKQNLGTGPHEQYF. The CDR3 DNA follows: TGTGCCAGCAAACAAAATCTGGGGACAGGGCCCCACGAGCAGTACTTC.